Listed below are T cell receptor beta chains from one sample, sequenced in a study of cytomegalovirus exposure and HLA in healthy donors. Some clones are missing from TCRdb's copy, which holds only in-frame ones; the method was immunoSEQ multiplex PCR. The sample has 90,000 to 100,000 clones, 77% seen once. The sample consisted of PBMCs. Receptors originate from a female donor in good health and CMV-seronegative. Each CDR3 is given with its conserved first and last residue. The D gene is left open where the match is weak. Size values are once, few and many counts, or a class for expanded clones, and some rows have none.

D	size	V	J	CDR3	DNA
NA	few	TRBV6-6	TRBJ2-7	CASRPNTGHEQYF	TGTGCCAGCAGGCCAAATACAGGGCACGAGCAGTACTTC
NA	NA	TRBV19	TRBJ1-5	CASSRPGAQPQHF	TGTGCCAGTAGTAGACCGGGAGCTCAGCCCCAGCATTTT
TRBD1	NA	TRBV6-6	TRBJ1-3	CASSYEGAVGNTIYF	TGTGCCAGCAGTTACGAGGGGGCGGTAGGAAACACCATATATTTT
NA	once	TRBV5-4	TRBJ2-2	CASSSTETSTGELFF	TGTGCCAGCAGTTCGACAGAGACCAGCACCGGGGAGCTGTTTTTT
NA	few	TRBV5-1	TRBJ1-6	CASNLAGDSPLHF	TGCGCCAGCAACCTCGCCGGGGATTCACCCCTCCACTTT
TRBD2	NA	TRBV7-8	TRBJ2-3	CASSFPGGGTSTDTQYF	TGTGCCAGCAGCTTCCCCGGGGGGGGCACTAGCACAGATACGCAGTATTTT
NA	NA	TRBV4-3	TRBJ2-5	CASSQTSGVVETQYF	TGCGCCAGCAGCCAAACGTCGGGGGTGGTAGAGACCCAGTACTTC
NA	NA	TRBV7-9	TRBJ2-5	CASISISNKETQYF	TGTGCCAGCATCTCCATATCGAACAAAGAGACCCAGTACTTC
NA	NA	TRBV18	TRBJ1-5	CASSPVSLTGSSNQPQHF	TGTGCCAGCTCACCCGTAAGCCTAACAGGGAGTAGCAATCAGCCCCAGCATTTT
NA	NA	TRBV9	TRBJ1-2	CASNTMGRDGYTF	TGTGCCAGCAACACCATGGGGAGGGATGGCTACACCTTC
TRBD1	NA	TRBV6-1	TRBJ2-5	CASATGTGRETQYF	TGTGCCAGCGCGACCGGGACAGGGCGGGAGACCCAGTACTTC
NA	NA	TRBV28	TRBJ2-5	CASSLTTNRGETQYF	TGTGCCAGCAGTTTGACTACTAATCGAGGAGAGACCCAGTACTTC
TRBD1	NA	TRBV2	TRBJ2-5	CASSRSTGGGETQYF	TGTGCCAGCAGTCGATCGACAGGGGGCGGTGAGACCCAGTACTTC
NA	NA	TRBV6-6	TRBJ2-7	CASSYSGRGDYEQYF	TGTGCCAGCAGTTACTCGGGCAGGGGTGACTACGAGCAGTACTTC
TRBD2	NA	TRBV27	TRBJ2-1	CASYAGGLAGYEQFF	TGTGCCAGCTACGCCGGGGGACTAGCGGGTTATGAGCAGTTCTTC
NA	NA	TRBV7-2	TRBJ2-5	CASSPYGEQETQYF	TGTGCCAGCAGCCCATACGGGGAGCAAGAGACCCAGTACTTC
TRBD2	few	TRBV5-6	TRBJ2-4	CASGGAGGGAKNIQYF	TGTGCCAGCGGTGGAGCGGGAGGTGGGGCCAAAAACATTCAGTACTTC
NA	once	TRBV10-1	TRBJ1-2	CASSGDKLYGYTF	TGCGCCAGCAGTGGGGACAAGCTCTATGGCTACACCTTC
NA	NA	TRBV18	TRBJ1-5	CASSPADSQNQPQHF	TGTGCCAGCTCACCGGCGGACAGCCAAAATCAGCCCCAGCATTTT
TRBD2	NA	TRBV7-9	TRBJ2-3	CASFRGGPDTQYF	TGTGCCAGCTTCCGGGGGGGGCCAGATACGCAGTATTTT